The 20 T cell receptor beta chains reported below all come from one sample, sequenced in a study of graft-versus-host responses after intestinal transplantation. Assay: immunoSEQ multiplex PCR; the TCRdb copy retains only in-frame clones and omits some. This sample has some 100,000 clones, with about nine tenths found just once. Antigens for these TCRs are unknown. The source material was unstimulated CD8+ T cells sorted from spleen or lymph node cells, sampled before transplant. These receptors all come from a human donor who was the organ donor for an intestinal transplant.

The chain has TRBV5-8 and TRBJ2-1; 13 nucleotides match TRBD2. Germline-derived CDR1 and CDR2 are SGHTS and YDEGEE. This CDR3 is 15 amino acids long. V trimming: 4 bases; J trimming: 6 bases; junction bases outside the gene matches: 4. CDR3 protein: CASSRGTSGINEQFF. In DNA, the CDR3 is TGTGCCAGCAGCCGGGGGACTAGCGGGATCAATGAGCAGTTCTTC.

The chain recombines TRBV9 with TRBJ1-1; D call uncertain. V lost 1 base, J lost 7 bases, and 17 bases lay in between. CDR3 length equals 15 residues. Germline V gene sequence: CDR1 SGDLS, CDR2 YYNGEE. The chain's CDR3 is CASSVFHDYPDEAFF. CDR3 bases: TGTGCCAGCAGCGTATTTCACGACTACCCGGATGAAGCTTTCTTT.

This clone was counted a few times. The chain joins TRBV4-1 to TRBJ2-7; a weak D match, TRBD2 (5 bases). Germline CDR1 is MGHRA and CDR2 is YSYEKL. Trimming cost V 1 base and J 2 bases, with 12 bases left between them. This CDR3 region has 15 residues. CDR3 region: CASSQVAGPPYEQYF. The CDR3 DNA follows: TGCGCCAGCAGCCAAGTTGCGGGCCCCCCCTACGAGCAGTACTTC.

V gene TRBV7-9 combines with J gene TRBJ1-1, with D uncertain. Trimming took off 4 bases at V and 3 bases at J, with 9 bases between the two ends. The V gene's germline CDR1 is SEHNR and CDR2 FQNEAQ (reference sequence). There are 13 residues in the CDR3. As DNA, the CDR3 is TGTGCCAGCAGCTCCGCCGGTCACACTGAAGCTTTCTTT. Translated, it gives CASSSAGHTEAFF.

The rearrangement joins TRBV18 to TRBJ2-7, with 8 bases that match TRBD2. CDR3 length: 13 amino acids. The V gene end was trimmed by 2 bases and the J gene end by 5 bases; junction bases not matched to a gene: 2. Germline-derived CDR1 and CDR2 are KGHSH and LQKENI. Here the CDR3 DNA reads TGTGCCAGCTCACCAGACGGGAGGGACGAGCAGTACTTC. The encoded protein is CASSPDGRDEQYF. The full variable domain, with the rest looked up from reference TRBV18 and TRBJ2-7, is NAGVMQNPRHLVRRRGQEARLRCSPMKGHSHVYWYRQLPEEGLKFMVYLQKENIIDESGMPKERFSAEFPKEGPSILRIQQVVRGDSAAYFCASSPDGRDEQYFGPGTRLTVT.

V and J are TRBV6-4 and TRBJ2-5, with TRBD2 matching over 11 bases. The germline gives CDR1 MRHNA, CDR2 SNTAGT. V lost 5 bases and J lost 3; bases outside the gene matches: 5. CDR3 size: 15 residues. In nucleotides, the CDR3 is TGTGCCAGCAGTCCACTAGCGGGGGCAGAAGAGACCCAGTACTTC. Its protein is CASSPLAGAEETQYF.

This clone was recorded only once. This chain joins TRBV7-9 and TRBJ2-1; tentatively, D is TRBD2 (5 bases). Germline V CDR1 and CDR2: SEHNR, FQNEAQ (reference sequence). This CDR3 has 18 amino acids. The V gene lost 5 bases and the J gene lost 0 bases, with 20 bases spanning the gap. The CDR3 DNA sequence: TGTGCCAGCAGCCCCCCGAGCGGACTTCACATCTCCTACAATGAGCAGTTCTTC. This translates into CASSPPSGLHISYNEQFF.

This clone was detected once. The chain joins TRBV7-3 to TRBJ1-2, with D possibly matching TRBD1 (5 bases). V gave up 1 base and J gave up 8 bases, with 17 bases separating them. This CDR3 is 15 amino acids long. Looked up from germline, CDR1 is SGHTA and CDR2 is FQGTGA. CDR3 DNA sequence: TGTGCCAGCAGCTTAAAGTCCTATGGGGGGTACGGCTACACCTTC. This sequence encodes CASSLKSYGGYGYTF.

The rearrangement links TRBV29-1 to TRBJ1-1; a weak D match, TRBD1 (6 bases). V lost 3 bases and J 1 base, leaving 9 bases between the germline ends. The CDR3 has 13 residues. CDR1 and CDR2 (germline): SQVTM, ANQGSEA. The CDR3 loop is CSVERTENTEAFF. For the CDR3, the DNA is TGCAGCGTTGAGAGGACAGAGAACACTGAAGCTTTCTTT.

The chain is built from TRBV9 and TRBJ1-1; a weak D match, TRBD1 (6 bases). Deletions cut 2 bases from V and 5 bases from J, with 13 bases between. The CDR3 spans 14 residues. In germline, CDR1 is SGDLS, CDR2 YYNGEE. CDR3 region: CASSVGNRETEAFF. The DNA of the CDR3 is TGTGCCAGCAGCGTGGGAAACAGGGAAACTGAAGCTTTCTTT.

The V call is TRBV27, the J call TRBJ1-2, with 7 bases fitting TRBD1. J lost 1 base, V lost 5 bases, and 7 bases had no gene match. The CDR3 extends over 15 amino acids. Germline CDR1 and CDR2: MNHEY and SMNVEV (reference sequence). CDR3: CASSTRTGFNYGYTF. CDR3 coding DNA: TGTGCCAGCAGTACACGGACAGGTTTTAACTATGGCTACACCTTC.

The gene calls are TRBV19 and TRBJ2-1; a weak D match, TRBD2 (6 bases). CDR3 length: 18 amino acids. Trimming removed 3 bases from V and 8 bases from J, with 26 bases in between. Germline V gene data show CDR1 as LNHDA and CDR2 as SQIVND (reference sequence). The CDR3 reads CASSIARWGEPLWDEQFF. CDR3 sequence (DNA): TGTGCCAGTAGTATTGCCCGGTGGGGGGAGCCCCTTTGGGATGAGCAGTTCTTC.

The J gene is TRBJ1-1, the V gene TRBV9; D not certain. Trimming cost V 7 bases and J 7 bases, with 23 bases left between them. The length of the CDR3 is 15 residues. Germline loops: CDR1 SGDLS, CDR2 YYNGEE. The CDR3 sequence is CASRFYSSGRDEAFF. Written as DNA, the CDR3 is TGTGCCAGCCGCTTCTATTCGTCGGGAAGAGATGAAGCTTTCTTT. Complete variable domain (other parts from reference TRBV9 and TRBJ1-1): DSGVTQTPKHLITATGQRVTLRCSPRSGDLSVYWYQQSLDQGLQFLIQYYNGEERAKGNILERFSAQQFPDLHSELNLSSLELGDSALYFCASRFYSSGRDEAFFGQGTRLTVV.

V gene TRBV27 combines with J gene TRBJ2-1; 13 nucleotides line up with TRBD2. CDR3 length equals 19 residues. V gave up 2 bases and J gave up 7 bases; unmatched junction bases: 14. CDR1 is MNHEY and CDR2 is SMNVEV in the germline V gene (reference sequence). The DNA for the CDR3 is TGTGCCAGCAGTTTACGTAGGGGGCGGACTAGCGGGGGAAGGAATGAGCAGTTCTTC. Its protein is CASSLRRGRTSGGRNEQFF.

This rearrangement joins TRBV5-3 to TRBJ2-6, with no clear D. TRBV5-3 is an ORF for which the function is uncertain. Trimming stripped 4 bases from V and 2 bases from J, with 4 bases between. This CDR3 contains 13 residues. CDR3 DNA: TGTGCCAGAAGCCCTCCTGGGGCCAACGTCCTGACTTTC. It translates to CARSPPGANVLTF.

The CDR3 spells CATSRGSGRETQYF. CDR3 sequence (DNA): TGTGCCACCAGCAGAGGTAGCGGGCGGGAGACCCAGTACTTC. The chain carries TRBV15 and TRBJ2-5; 7 bases fit TRBD2. In germline, CDR1 is LNHNV, CDR2 YYDKDF (reference sequence). The CDR3 is 14 amino acids. The trim removed 1 base at V and 5 bases at J, leaving 4 bases unmatched. The variable domain in full, completed from reference TRBV15 and TRBJ2-5, reads DAMVIQNPRYQVTQFGKPVTLSCSQTLNHNVMYWYQQKSSQAPKLLFHYYDKDFNNEADTPDNFQSRRPNTSFCFLDIRSPGLGDTAMYLCATSRGSGRETQYFGPGTRLLVL.

This rearrangement joins TRBV14 to TRBJ2-1, with a possible D match to TRBD1 (6 bases). V lost 4 bases, J lost 4 bases, and 17 bases lay in between. Germline assignment: CDR1 SGHDN and CDR2 FVKESK. The CDR3 consists of 16 residues. Here the CDR3 DNA reads TGTGCCAGCAGCCCCAGGGGACGCTGGTGGTACAATGAGCAGTTCTTC. Its translation: CASSPRGRWWYNEQFF. Combining the CDR3 with reference TRBV14 and TRBJ2-1 gives the whole variable domain EAGVTQFPSHSVIEKGQTVTLRCDPISGHDNLYWYRRVMGKEIKFLLHFVKESKQDESGMPNNRFLAERTGGTYSTLKVQPAELEDSGVYFCASSPRGRWWYNEQFFGPGTRLTVL.

This clone was detected once. CDR3 DNA: TGCGCCAGCAGCTGGGGACTAGCGGGAGACGAGCAGTACTTC. Translating it yields CASSWGLAGDEQYF. The gene calls are TRBV5-1 and TRBJ2-7; 14 bases align to TRBD2. The CDR3 has 14 residues. Looked up from germline, CDR1 is SGHRS and CDR2 is YFSETQ. V shed 3 bases, J shed 5 bases, and the junction held 1 base outside the gene matches.

V usage is TRBV7-9 and J usage is TRBJ1-4; the D gene is possibly TRBD1 (6 bases). Per germline, CDR1 SEHNR and CDR2 FQNEAQ (reference sequence). This CDR3 spans 15 amino acids. V lost 4 bases to trimming and J lost 7 bases, with 16 bases between them. CDR3 region: CASSSNRESGEKLFF. In nucleotides, the CDR3 is TGTGCCAGCAGCTCAAACAGGGAATCGGGTGAAAAACTGTTTTTT.

The chain carries TRBV12-5 and TRBJ1-2; TRBD1 agrees at 7 bases. Germline V CDR1 and CDR2: LGHNT, FRNRAP. This CDR3 is 13 amino acids long. Trimming took 7 bases from V and 8 from J; bases not matched to a gene: 10. The CDR3 sequence: CASAHRQGEGYTF. The CDR3 nucleotides are TGTGCTAGTGCCCATAGACAGGGTGAAGGCTACACCTTC.